This T cell receptor (beta chain) came from a study of radiotherapy plus CTLA-4 blockade in lung cancer. As for the study in general: Of the patients, about 20% showed objective responses and 31% attained disease control.

The method was immunoSEQ multiplex PCR; TCRdb's version includes in-frame clones alone and lacks a portion of them. Here the sample spans tens of thousands of clones, approximately 83% being singletons. Germline V gives CDR1 MNHEY, CDR2 SMNVEV (reference sequence). The ends were cut back, 2 bases at V and 2 bases at J, with 12 bases in the middle. This CDR3 spans 16 amino acids. Patients in the study, people with chemo-refractory metastatic non-small-cell lung cancer, received focal radiation plus ipilimumab CTLA-4 blockade. Sequencing was performed on peripheral blood, taken from a patient treated with radiotherapy plus ipilimumab. This TCR was sampled from a human donor with non-small cell lung cancer who had a partial response to radiotherapy plus ipilimumab. This chain links TRBV27 with TRBJ1-4, with a possible D match to TRBD1 (5 bases). DNA of the CDR3: TGTGCCAGCAGTTTAAATCCGGCAGGGACTAATGAAAAACTGTTTTTT. Protein product: CASSLNPAGTNEKLFF.